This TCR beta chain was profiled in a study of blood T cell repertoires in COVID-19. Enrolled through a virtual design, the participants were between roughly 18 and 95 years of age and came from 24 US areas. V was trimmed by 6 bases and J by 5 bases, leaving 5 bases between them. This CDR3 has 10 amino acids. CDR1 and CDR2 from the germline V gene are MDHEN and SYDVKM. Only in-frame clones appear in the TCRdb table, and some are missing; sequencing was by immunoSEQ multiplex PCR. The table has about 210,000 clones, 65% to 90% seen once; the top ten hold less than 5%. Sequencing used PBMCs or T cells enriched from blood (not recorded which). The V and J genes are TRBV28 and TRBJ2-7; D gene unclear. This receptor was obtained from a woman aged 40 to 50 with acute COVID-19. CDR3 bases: TGTGCCAGCAGGGGCCACGAGCAGTACTTC. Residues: CASRGHEQYF. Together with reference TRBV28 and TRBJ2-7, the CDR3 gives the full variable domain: DVKVTQSSRYLVKRTGEKVFLECVQDMDHENMFWYRQDPGLGLRLIYFSYDVKMKEKGDIPEGYSVSREKKERFSLILESASTNQTSMYLCASRGHEQYFGPGTRLTVT.